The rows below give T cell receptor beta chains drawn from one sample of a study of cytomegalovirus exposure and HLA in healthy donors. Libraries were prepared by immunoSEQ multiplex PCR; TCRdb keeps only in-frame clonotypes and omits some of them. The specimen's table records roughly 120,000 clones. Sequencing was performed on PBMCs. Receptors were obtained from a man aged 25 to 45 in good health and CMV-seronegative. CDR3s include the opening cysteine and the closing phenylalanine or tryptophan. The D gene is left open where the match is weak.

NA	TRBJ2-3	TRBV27	CASSSEGLTDTQYF	TGTGCCAGCAGTTCCGAGGGCTTAACAGATACGCAGTATTTT
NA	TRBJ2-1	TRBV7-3	CASSLRRLGEQFF	TGTGCCAGCAGCTTAAGAAGATTGGGCGAGCAGTTCTTC
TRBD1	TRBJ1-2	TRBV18	CASSLQDRARGYTF	TGTGCCAGCTCACTCCAGGACAGGGCCAGGGGCTACACCTTC
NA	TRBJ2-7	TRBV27	CASRGWTSTGEQYF	TGTGCCAGCCGTGGCTGGACCTCCACAGGGGAGCAGTACTTC
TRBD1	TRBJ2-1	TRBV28	CASSRQGPYNEQFF	TGTGCCAGCAGTCGACAGGGGCCCTACAATGAGCAGTTCTTC
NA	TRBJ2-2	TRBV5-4	CASSFRESTGELFF	TGTGCCAGCAGCTTCCGGGAGAGCACCGGGGAGCTGTTTTTT
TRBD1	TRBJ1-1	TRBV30	CAWSVGDRGTEAFF	TGTGCCTGGAGTGTAGGAGACAGGGGAACTGAAGCTTTCTTT
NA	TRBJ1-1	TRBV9	CASSTQGANTEAFF	TGTGCCAGCAGCACTCAAGGGGCGAACACTGAAGCTTTCTTT
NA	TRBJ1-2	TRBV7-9	CASSLARGGGPNYGYTF	TGTGCCAGCAGCTTAGCACGTGGTGGGGGCCCTAACTATGGCTACACCTTC
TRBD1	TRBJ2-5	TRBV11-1	CASSLDRTGIETQYF	TGTGCCAGCAGCTTAGACAGGACAGGGATAGAGACCCAGTACTTC
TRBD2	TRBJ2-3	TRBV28	CASSSIAGGPDTQYF	TGTGCCAGCAGTTCGATAGCGGGAGGGCCGGATACGCAGTATTTT
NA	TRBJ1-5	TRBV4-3	CASSWAGDQPQHF	TGCGCCAGCAGCTGGGCAGGGGACCAGCCCCAGCATTTT
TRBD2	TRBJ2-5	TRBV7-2	CASSLRGLAGGQETQYF	TGTGCCAGCAGTTTAAGGGGACTAGCGGGAGGGCAAGAGACCCAGTACTTC
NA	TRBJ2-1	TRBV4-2	CASSQDGGEQFF	TGTGCCAGCAGCCAAGATGGCGGGGAGCAGTTCTTC
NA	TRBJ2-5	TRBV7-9	CASSSTGGWETQYF	TGTGCCAGCAGCTCGACAGGAGGATGGGAGACCCAGTACTTC
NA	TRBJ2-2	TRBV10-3	CAIRGRVDTGELFF	TGTGCCATCAGAGGCAGGGTGGACACCGGGGAGCTGTTTTTT
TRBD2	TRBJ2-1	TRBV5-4	CASSLNIAGGDEQFF	TGTGCCAGCAGCTTGAATATAGCGGGAGGTGATGAGCAGTTCTTC
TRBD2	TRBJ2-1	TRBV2	CASSDPDIAGGRGHEQFF	TGTGCCAGCAGTGATCCGGACATAGCGGGAGGCCGAGGCCATGAGCAGTTCTTC
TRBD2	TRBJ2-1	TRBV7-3	CASSLNLAGVNEQFF	TGTGCCAGCAGCTTAAATCTAGCGGGAGTCAATGAGCAGTTCTTC
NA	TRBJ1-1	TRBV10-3	CAIRKGRDTEAFF	TGTGCCATCAGGAAGGGCAGGGACACTGAAGCTTTCTTT
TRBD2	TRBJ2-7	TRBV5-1	CASRGLLYSYEQYF	TGCGCCAGCAGGGGACTACTCTACTCCTACGAGCAGTACTTC
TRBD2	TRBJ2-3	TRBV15	CATSRAAGGSTDTQYF	TGTGCCACCAGCAGGGCCGCGGGGGGATCCACAGATACGCAGTATTTT
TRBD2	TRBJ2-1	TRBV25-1	CASAGGFRNEQFF	TGTGCCAGTGCGGGAGGGTTCCGTAATGAGCAGTTCTTC
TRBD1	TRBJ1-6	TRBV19	CASRQGSSYNSPLHF	TGTGCCAGCCGACAGGGATCCTCCTATAATTCACCCCTCCACTTT
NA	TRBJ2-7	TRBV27	CASSGLGYYEQYF	TGTGCCAGCAGCGGACTTGGCTACTACGAGCAGTACTTC
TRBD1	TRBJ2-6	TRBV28	CASSRFRQGGTGANVLTF	TGTGCCAGCAGCCGATTCAGACAGGGGGGAACTGGGGCCAACGTCCTGACTTTC
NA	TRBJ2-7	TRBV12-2	CASRLGQETYEQYF	TGTGCAAGTCGCTTAGGCCAGGAAACCTACGAGCAGTACTTC
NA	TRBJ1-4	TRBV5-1	CASSWTTDSNEKLFF	TGCGCCAGCAGCTGGACGACAGACAGTAATGAAAAACTGTTTTTT
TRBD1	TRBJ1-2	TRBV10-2	CASREGAADGYTF	TGCGCCAGCAGGGAGGGGGCGGCTGATGGCTACACCTTC
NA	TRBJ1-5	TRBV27	CASSLQGSNQPQHF	TGTGCCAGCAGTTTACAGGGTAGCAATCAGCCCCAGCATTTT
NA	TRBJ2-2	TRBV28	CASSPTWWRVTGELFF	TGTGCCAGCAGCCCGACGTGGTGGAGGGTAACCGGGGAGCTGTTTTTT
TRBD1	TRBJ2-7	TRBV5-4	CASSPGQFPYEQYF	TGTGCCAGCAGCCCGGGACAGTTCCCCTACGAGCAGTACTTC
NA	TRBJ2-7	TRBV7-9	CASSLGTPGEQYF	TGTGCCAGCAGCTTAGGGACCCCGGGGGAGCAGTACTTC
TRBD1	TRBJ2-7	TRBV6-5	CARFGTGGSYEQYF	TGTGCCAGGTTTGGGACAGGGGGATCCTACGAGCAGTACTTC
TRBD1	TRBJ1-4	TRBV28	CASSSGQGNEKLFF	TGTGCCAGCAGTTCCGGACAGGGTAACGAAAAACTGTTTTTT
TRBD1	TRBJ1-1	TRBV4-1	CASSRTTGDDTEAFF	TGCGCCAGCAGCCGTACGACAGGGGACGACACTGAAGCTTTCTTT
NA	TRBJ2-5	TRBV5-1	CASSWEFETQYF	TGCGCCAGCAGCTGGGAGTTTGAGACCCAGTACTTC
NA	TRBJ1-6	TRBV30	CAWNGHGERGSPLHF	TGTGCCTGGAACGGGCATGGGGAAAGGGGCTCACCCCTCCACTTT
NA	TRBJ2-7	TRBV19	CASSVSGNSYEQYF	TGTGCCAGTAGTGTGTCAGGGAACTCCTACGAGCAGTACTTC
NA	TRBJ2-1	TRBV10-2	CATDRDSYNEQFF	TGCGCCACAGACAGAGACTCCTACAATGAGCAGTTCTTC
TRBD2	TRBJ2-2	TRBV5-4	CASSRLSGTNTGELFF	TGTGCCAGCAGCAGATTGAGCGGGACGAACACCGGGGAGCTGTTTTTT
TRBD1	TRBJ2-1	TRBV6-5	CASSSEPGQGRDEQFF	TGTGCCAGCAGTTCCGAACCGGGACAGGGGCGCGATGAGCAGTTCTTC
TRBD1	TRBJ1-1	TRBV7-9	CASSLDQGDTEAFF	TGTGCCAGCAGCTTAGACCAGGGGGACACTGAAGCTTTCTTT
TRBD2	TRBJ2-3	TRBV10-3	CAISLAGDTDTQYF	TGTGCCATCAGTCTAGCGGGAGACACAGATACGCAGTATTTT
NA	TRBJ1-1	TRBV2	CASSAQGPEAFF	TGTGCCAGCAGTGCCCAGGGTCCTGAAGCTTTCTTT
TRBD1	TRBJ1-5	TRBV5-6	CASSLVRQGPSNQPQHF	TGTGCCAGCAGCTTGGTTAGACAGGGCCCCAGCAATCAGCCCCAGCATTTT
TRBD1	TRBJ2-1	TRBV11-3	CASSPGTGVPNEQFF	TGTGCCAGCAGCCCCGGGACAGGGGTTCCCAATGAGCAGTTCTTC
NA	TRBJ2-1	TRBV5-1	CASSFGTGHNEQFF	TGCGCCAGCAGCTTCGGTACAGGACACAATGAGCAGTTCTTC
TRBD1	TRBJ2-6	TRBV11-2	CASRHYVTGAGANVLTF	TGTGCCAGCAGGCACTACGTTACAGGGGCTGGGGCCAACGTCCTGACTTTC
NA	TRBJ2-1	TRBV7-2	CASSLAGSEQFF	TGTGCCAGCAGCTTAGCCGGGTCTGAGCAGTTCTTC
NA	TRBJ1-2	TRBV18	CASSPSSANYGYTF	TGTGCCAGCTCACCTTCCAGTGCTAACTATGGCTACACCTTC
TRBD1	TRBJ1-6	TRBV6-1	CASSEGPYTGEVNSPLHF	TGTGCCAGCAGTGAAGGCCCCTATACAGGGGAGGTTAATTCACCCCTCCACTTT
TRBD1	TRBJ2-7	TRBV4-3	CASSQGRTGDLYPYEQYF	TGCGCCAGCAGCCAAGGTCGGACAGGGGACCTTTATCCCTACGAGCAGTACTTC
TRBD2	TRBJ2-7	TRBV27	CASSFYDAGGSSYEQYF	TGTGCCAGCAGTTTTTACGATGCGGGGGGAAGCTCCTACGAGCAGTACTTC